The clone carrying this TCR beta chain has a handful of counts. The target antigen is unknown. The CDR3 has 18 amino acids. After removal of 3 bases from V and 4 bases from J, the junction contained 15 bases not matched to a gene. The V gene's germline CDR1 is LNHDA and CDR2 SQIVND (reference sequence). This sample is drawn from a study of cytomegalovirus exposure and HLA in healthy donors. PCR involved 60 Vbeta and 13 Jbeta primers. The data were produced by immunoSEQ multiplex PCR, yet TCRdb's version contains in-frame clones alone and is incomplete. The data hold 99,000 or so clones, with around 15% observed a single time. Study conclusions and caveats: The listing of some 170 TCR beta chains classed them as cytomegalovirus-associated. It is likely that the observed cluster of highly shared sequence variants was a sequencing artifact.

V usage is TRBV19 and J usage is TRBJ2-3; 8 bases line up with TRBD1. Sequencing input: PBMCs. The receptor's source is a female donor in good health and CMV-seronegative. The CDR3 region is CASSIALTRTGKSDTQYF. In DNA form, the CDR3 reads TGTGCCAGTAGTATTGCATTGACCCGGACAGGGAAATCAGATACGCAGTATTTT.